Listed here are 32 T cell receptor beta chains from one sample, sequenced in a study of follicular helper T cells after annual influenza vaccination (dated by TCRdb to 2017 to 2019). The time point label, read with the paper, signifies: 2014-2015 season, 7 days after vaccination. Library preparation was by the immunoSEQ multiplex PCR assay. The table was pulled from immuneACCESS by TCRdb, which kept in-frame rearrangements only. Such tables lose some clones; where checked, under half of the loss comes from unresolved V genes, and the rest has no known cause. This sample lists 9,500 to 13,000 clones; approximately 82% were detected once. The ten largest account for about 0.77% of the sample. The specimen comprised CXCR5- memory CD4+ T cells sorted from blood, sampled 7 days after influenza vaccination. In light of the paper, this sample's cell subset or site label describes: CXCR5- memory CD4 T cells. These receptor sequences come from an adult who received the influenza vaccine.

The rearrangement links TRBV5-1 to TRBJ1-4; the D gene is possibly TRBD1 (5 bases). Germline V gives CDR1 SGHRS, CDR2 YFSETQ. The CDR3 extends over 17 amino acids. Trimming took off 0 bases at V and 4 bases at J, with 16 bases between the two ends. The CDR3 coding sequence is TGCGCCAGCAGCTTGGTGGGGACCCTTTCTGGTAATGAAAAACTGTTTTTT. Encoded protein: CASSLVGTLSGNEKLFF.

The chain couples TRBV4-1 to TRBJ1-1; D ambiguous. Trimming took 1 base from V and 0 from J, leaving 12 bases between them. Per germline, CDR1 MGHRA and CDR2 YSYEKL. This CDR3 comprises 16 residues. The CDR3 DNA sequence: TGCGCCAGCAGCCAAGTTCGGGAAGGACTGAACACTGAAGCTTTCTTT. Its protein is CASSQVREGLNTEAFF.

The rearrangement uses TRBV11-2 and TRBJ2-1, with D possibly being TRBD1 (6 bases). The germline V gene has CDR1 SGHAT and CDR2 FQNNGV. CDR3 length equals 16 residues. V dropped 4 bases and J dropped 4 bases, with 17 bases sitting between them. CDR3 amino acids: CASSSRQAILYNEQFF. In DNA, the CDR3 is TGTGCCAGCAGCTCCCGACAGGCCATACTATACAATGAGCAGTTCTTC.

The J gene is TRBJ1-1, the V gene TRBV5-4; possibly TRBD1 for D (5 bases). From germline, CDR1 is SGHNT and CDR2 YYREEE (reference sequence). The CDR3 runs to 12 residues. V was pared by 3 bases and J by 3 bases, with 6 bases between. The CDR3 spells CASSWGDTEAFF. CDR3 coding DNA: TGTGCCAGCAGCTGGGGGGACACTGAAGCTTTCTTT.

The chain joins TRBV7-8 to TRBJ2-1; D is unresolved. The V gene's germline CDR1 is SGHVS and CDR2 FQNEAQ. The CDR3 has 11 amino acids. V was trimmed by 5 bases and J by 2 bases, leaving 1 base between them. The CDR3 DNA reads as TGTGCCAGCAGCCCCTACAATGAGCAGTTCTTC. Its protein is CASSPYNEQFF.

V is TRBV7-2 and J is TRBJ1-2, with D uncertain. V was trimmed by 4 bases and J by 5 bases, leaving 11 bases between them. This CDR3 has 13 amino acids. CDR1 is SGHTA and CDR2 is FQGNSA in the germline V gene. The CDR3 nucleotides are TGTGCCAGCAGCTACGATCAAGGGTATGGCTACACCTTC. Translated, it gives CASSYDQGYGYTF.

A few counts support this clone. This chain connects TRBV2 to TRBJ1-4; 7 positions match TRBD1. CDR1 and CDR2 from the germline V gene are SNHLY and FYNNEI. J was trimmed by 7 bases and V by 6 bases; bases with no gene match: 8. CDR3 length: 14 amino acids. The CDR3 is CASRVRQGSEKLFF. In DNA, the CDR3 is TGTGCCAGCAGAGTCCGACAGGGTAGTGAAAAACTGTTTTTT.

V is TRBV19 and J is TRBJ2-3, with 10 bases matching TRBD2. The V gene's germline CDR1 is LNHDA and CDR2 SQIVND (reference sequence). V was pared by 5 bases and J by 1 base, with 6 bases of the junction left unmatched. The CDR3 has 16 amino acids. CDR3 bases: TGTGCCAGTAGTCCATCTAGCGGGGGCCGCACAGATACGCAGTATTTT. Amino acids: CASSPSSGGRTDTQYF.

This chain uses TRBV27 with TRBJ2-3; D might be TRBD2 (7 bases). Per the germline V gene, CDR1 is MNHEY and CDR2 is SMNVEV (reference sequence). Trimming shortened V by 6 bases and J by 5 bases, and 21 bases separated the two germline ends. The CDR3 runs to 16 residues. The CDR3 nucleotides are TGTGCCAGCAGCCAAAGGGGGGGCCAGTTTAAAGATACGCAGTATTTT. It encodes CASSQRGGQFKDTQYF.

CDR3 DNA: TGTGCCAGCAGCTCCCCCTCGGGACAAAACACCGGGGAGCTGTTTTTT. Translation gives CASSSPSGQNTGELFF. The chain recombines TRBV7-9 with TRBJ2-2, with D possibly matching TRBD1 (6 bases). The CDR3 totals 16 residues. CDR1 is SEHNR, CDR2 FQNEAQ, per germline (reference sequence). Trimming cost V 4 bases and J 2 bases, with 14 bases left between them.

This clone was recorded once. The rearrangement uses TRBV6-1 and TRBJ2-1; 8 nucleotides align to TRBD2. Germline V gene data show CDR1 as MNHNS and CDR2 as SASEGT. CDR3 length: 15 amino acids. The V gene end was trimmed by 0 bases and the J gene end by 8 bases; junction bases not matched to a gene: 6. CDR3 protein: CASSEAHSGNYEQFF. The CDR3 nucleotides are TGTGCCAGCAGTGAAGCTCATAGCGGGAACTATGAGCAGTTCTTC.

This chain joins TRBV5-5 and TRBJ2-1; 9 positions match TRBD1. CDR3 length equals 14 residues. V dropped 3 bases and J dropped 14; count of bases not matched to a gene: 12. CDR1 and CDR2 (germline): SGHKS, YYEKEE (reference sequence). The CDR3 here is CASSYPPTGTGKFF. CDR3 nucleotide sequence: TGTGCCAGCAGCTATCCACCGACCGGGACAGGGAAGTTCTTC.

This clone has only a few counts. V usage is TRBV6-5 and J usage is TRBJ1-3; D not certain. Germline loops: CDR1 MNHEY, CDR2 SVGAGI. V lost 2 bases and J 4 bases, leaving 0 bases between the germline ends. The CDR3 loop spans 11 amino acids. In DNA, the CDR3 is TGTGCCAGCAGTTACGGAAACACCATATATTTT. Translated: CASSYGNTIYF.

The V gene is TRBV28, the J gene TRBJ2-7; D ambiguous. CDR1 is MDHEN, CDR2 SYDVKM, per germline. V was cut by 10 bases and J by 4 bases, with 14 bases left in between. The CDR3 contains 12 residues. The CDR3: CATQGQRYEQYF. DNA for the CDR3: TGTGCCACGCAAGGGCAGAGGTACGAGCAGTACTTC.

The J gene is TRBJ2-2, the V gene TRBV9, with D perhaps given as TRBD1 or TRBD2 (5 bases each). This CDR3 region has 15 residues. Germline V CDR1 and CDR2: SGDLS, YYNGEE. V was cut by 4 bases and J by 0 bases, with 10 bases left in between. CDR3 region: CASSRGTPNTGELFF. The CDR3 DNA is TGTGCCAGCAGCCGGGGCACACCGAACACCGGGGAGCTGTTTTTT.

This chain uses TRBV5-1 with TRBJ2-7; D remains unclear. The CDR3 totals 12 residues. Germline V gene sequence: CDR1 SGHRS, CDR2 YFSETQ. V was shortened by 0 bases and J by 6 bases, with 7 bases between the two germline ends. This CDR3 is CASSLEVGEQYF. CDR3 nucleotide sequence: TGCGCCAGCAGCTTGGAGGTGGGCGAGCAGTACTTC.

The chain is built from TRBV19 and TRBJ2-1, with D unresolved. The CDR3 covers 17 residues. Trimming pared 3 bases from V and 0 bases from J, leaving 15 bases between. Germline V CDR1 and CDR2: LNHDA, SQIVND (reference sequence). CDR3 bases: TGTGCCAGTAGTATTCTTGCGGCCCCGAGCTCCTACAATGAGCAGTTCTTC. Translation gives CASSILAAPSSYNEQFF.

The chain carries TRBV18 and TRBJ1-1; the match to TRBD1 covers 10 bases. From germline, CDR1 is KGHSH and CDR2 LQKENI. V shed 2 bases, J shed 1 base, and the junction held 7 bases outside the gene matches. The CDR3 length is 17 residues. The CDR3 DNA reads TGTGCCAGCTCACCAAGAGAGACAGGGGGCAGGAACACTGAAGCTTTCTTT. The encoded protein is CASSPRETGGRNTEAFF.

In its sample, this clone was seen a few times. The chain links TRBV11-2 to TRBJ2-7; D ambiguous. The CDR3 is made up of 13 amino acids. The V gene's germline CDR1 is SGHAT and CDR2 FQNNGV. Trimming cost V 2 bases and J 5 bases, with 10 bases left between them. CDR3 residues: CASSLQSYHEQYF. CDR3 bases: TGTGCCAGCAGCTTACAGTCGTACCACGAGCAGTACTTC.

The chain links TRBV13 to TRBJ1-4, with D perhaps matching TRBD1 (5 bases). Trimming shortened V by 1 base and J by 7 bases, and 16 bases separated the two germline ends. CDR3 length equals 16 residues. Germline CDR1 is PRHDT and CDR2 is FYEKMQ (reference sequence). The CDR3 protein is CASSLVVSGEGEKLFF. The DNA of the CDR3 is TGTGCCAGCAGCTTAGTGGTTTCGGGGGAGGGTGAAAAACTGTTTTTT.

The chain combines TRBV28 with TRBJ1-2; 10 nucleotides align to TRBD1. CDR3 length equals 15 residues. The germline gives CDR1 MDHEN, CDR2 SYDVKM. V shed 6 bases, J shed 6 bases, and the junction held 10 bases outside the gene matches. CDR3 in DNA: TGTGCCAGCAGAACCGCGAGGGACAGGGGAGATGGCTACACCTTC. The encoded protein is CASRTARDRGDGYTF.

This clone was observed once. The J gene is TRBJ1-4, the V gene TRBV6-4; the D gene is possibly TRBD1 (5 bases). V was shortened by 4 bases and J by 4 bases, with 10 bases between the two germline ends. Germline-derived CDR1 and CDR2 are MRHNA and SNTAGT. This CDR3 is built from 14 residues. The CDR3 here is CASSVDSGNEKLFF. CDR3 bases: TGTGCCAGCAGTGTCGACAGTGGTAATGAAAAACTGTTTTTT.

The chain recombines TRBV19 with TRBJ2-1; maybe TRBD2 (6 bases). The germline V gene encodes CDR1 LNHDA and CDR2 SQIVND (reference sequence). V lost 3 bases to trimming and J lost 6 bases, with 15 bases between them. The CDR3 runs 15 residues. As DNA, the CDR3 is TGTGCCAGTAGTATTCGGGGGAGTGGGGGCAATGAGCAGTTCTTC. This translates into CASSIRGSGGNEQFF.

This chain uses TRBV7-9 with TRBJ1-1; D gene ambiguous. Germline CDR1 and CDR2: SEHNR and FQNEAQ (reference sequence). The CDR3 is 12 amino acids. V was clipped by 8 bases and J by 3 bases, with 10 bases between them. The CDR3 DNA is TGTGCCAGCTACCGTGGGGACACTGAAGCTTTCTTT. Residues: CASYRGDTEAFF.

The CDR3 bases are TGTGCCAGCAGTCACGTGGGGGGCGCGGCGGCATATAGCAATCAGCCCCAGCATTTT. Translated: CASSHVGGAAAYSNQPQHF. The genes are TRBV7-9 and TRBJ1-5, with a weak D call TRBD1 (6 bases). V dropped 6 bases and J dropped 0 bases, with 24 bases sitting between them. CDR3 length equals 19 residues. Germline-derived CDR1 and CDR2 are SEHNR and FQNEAQ (reference sequence).

CDR3 sequence (DNA): TGTGCCTGGCGGGGACAGGGGACCCTATCCCATGGCTACACCTTC. Translation gives CAWRGQGTLSHGYTF. The chain joins TRBV30 to TRBJ1-2, with TRBD1 matching 10 bases. This CDR3 has 15 residues. The germline CDR1 and CDR2 sequences are GTSNPN and SVGIG (reference sequence). J gave up 6 bases and V 5 bases, and 12 bases lay outside the gene matches.

The chain joins TRBV4-1 to TRBJ2-7, with 7 nucleotides matching TRBD1. The CDR3 loop spans 15 amino acids. Germline-derived CDR1 and CDR2 are MGHRA and YSYEKL. Trimming at V came to 2 bases and at J to 1 base, leaving 5 bases not matched to a gene. Written as DNA, the CDR3 is TGCGCCAGCAGCCAAAGGACAGGATCGTCCTACGAGCAGTACTTC. Its translation is CASSQRTGSSYEQYF.

The chain joins TRBV9 to TRBJ1-3; D gene unclear. The ends were cut back, 1 base at V and 0 bases at J, with 5 bases in the middle. CDR1 is SGDLS and CDR2 is YYNGEE in the germline V gene. This CDR3 has 14 residues. The CDR3 DNA reads as TGTGCCAGCAGCGTAATATCCTCTGGAAACACCATATATTTT. This gives the protein CASSVISSGNTIYF.

The chain joins TRBV28 to TRBJ2-5, with 12 bases identical to TRBD1. This CDR3 has 14 residues. V dropped 6 bases and J dropped 5; count of bases not matched to a gene: 4. Germline assignment: CDR1 MDHEN and CDR2 SYDVKM. The CDR3 DNA follows: TGTGCCAGCAGGAGGGGACAGGGGGCGGAGACCCAGTACTTC. Its protein is CASRRGQGAETQYF.

This clone has just a few counts. The chain combines TRBV2 with TRBJ2-2, with a weak D call TRBD1 (5 bases). The CDR3 sequence is 15 residues long. Germline CDR1 is SNHLY and CDR2 is FYNNEI. V dropped 3 bases and J dropped 5 bases, with 13 bases sitting between them. In DNA form, the CDR3 reads TGTGCCAGCAGTGACTCCATCACAGGTACCGGGGAGCTGTTTTTT. Translating gives CASSDSITGTGELFF.

The chain couples TRBV19 to TRBJ2-5, with D possibly TRBD2 on 6 matching bases. CDR1 and CDR2 from the germline V gene are LNHDA and SQIVND (reference sequence). The CDR3 extends over 16 amino acids. Trimming took off 4 bases at V and 4 bases at J, with 19 bases between the two ends. The CDR3 nucleotides read TGTGCCAGTAGTAGGCGTGCAAGCGGGCTTATAGAGACCCAGTACTTC. This encodes CASSRRASGLIETQYF.

This clone was detected only a few times. The chain uses TRBV9 and TRBJ1-6; the match to TRBD1 covers 7 bases. The J segment lost 10 bases and the V segment lost 0 bases, leaving 4 bases of the junction unmatched. Germline V lookup: CDR1 SGDLS, CDR2 YYNGEE. This CDR3 is built from 14 residues. The CDR3 loop is CASSVGEGGSPLHF. CDR3 nucleotides: TGTGCCAGCAGCGTAGGAGAAGGGGGCTCACCCCTCCACTTT.